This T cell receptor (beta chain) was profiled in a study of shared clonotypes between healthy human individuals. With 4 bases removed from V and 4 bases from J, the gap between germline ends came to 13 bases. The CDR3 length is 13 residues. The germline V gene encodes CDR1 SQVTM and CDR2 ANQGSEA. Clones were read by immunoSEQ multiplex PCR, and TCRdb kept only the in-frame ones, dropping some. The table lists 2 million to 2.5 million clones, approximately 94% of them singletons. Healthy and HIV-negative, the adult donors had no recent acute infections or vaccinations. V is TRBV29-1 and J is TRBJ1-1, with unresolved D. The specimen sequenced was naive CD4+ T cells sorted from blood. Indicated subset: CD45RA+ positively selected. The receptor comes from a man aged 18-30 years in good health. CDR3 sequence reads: CSVVGRVTTEAFF. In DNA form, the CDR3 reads TGCAGCGTTGTTGGGAGAGTAACCACTGAAGCTTTCTTT. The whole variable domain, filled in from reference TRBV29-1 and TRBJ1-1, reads SAVISQKPSRDICQRGTSLTIQCQVDSQVTMMFWYRQQPGQSLTLIATANQGSEATYESGFVIDKFPISRPNLTFSTLTVSNMSPEDSSIYLCSVVGRVTTEAFFGQGTRLTVV.